The rows below give T cell receptor beta chains drawn from one sample of a study of PD-1 blockade in classical Hodgkin lymphoma. Profiling relied on immunoSEQ multiplex PCR, and the TCRdb table lists in-frame clones only, not all of them. The sample contains about 84,000 clones, 89% of which appear only once. Sequences were derived from peripheral blood mononuclear cells (PBMCs), sampled at baseline. Source of these receptors: a human donor with classical Hodgkin lymphoma. CDR3s include the opening cysteine and the closing phenylalanine or tryptophan. A D gene is named only where the DNA matches it firmly. Rows may omit the clone size; those that give it use once, few, many or a size class.

TRBJ2-3	TRBD1	once	TRBV29-1	CSVSGQGKGWTDTQYF	TGCAGCGTTTCGGGACAGGGGAAGGGGTGGACAGATACGCAGTATTTT
TRBJ2-6	.	.	TRBV27	CASSYSGPSNVLTF	TGTGCCAGCAGTTATTCGGGCCCCAGCAACGTCCTGACTTTC
TRBJ1-1	TRBD1	.	TRBV6-4	CASSSGQGGRTEAFF	TGTGCCAGCAGTTCTGGACAGGGGGGACGCACTGAAGCTTTCTTT
TRBJ1-4	.	.	TRBV5-1	CASSLAGGTEKLFF	TGCGCCAGCAGCTTGGCTGGGGGGACTGAAAAACTGTTTTTT
TRBJ1-4	.	.	TRBV4-2	CASSQDPGALEEKLFF	TGTGCCAGCAGCCAAGATCCGGGGGCGCTGGAGGAAAAACTGTTTTTT
TRBJ2-2	TRBD1	few	TRBV10-1	CASSAGTGWAGELFF	TGCGCCAGCAGTGCCGGGACAGGGTGGGCCGGGGAGCTGTTTTTT
TRBJ2-5	.	.	TRBV18	CASSPNTQHSQETQYF	TGTGCCAGCTCACCAAACACTCAGCACAGCCAAGAGACCCAGTACTTC
TRBJ2-6	.	.	TRBV4-2	CASSQGTVVPLNSGANVLTF	TGTGCCAGCAGCCAAGGGACAGTGGTACCTCTAAACTCTGGGGCCAACGTCCTGACTTTC
TRBJ2-7	TRBD2	.	TRBV7-2	CASTLGGEGEQYF	TGTGCCAGCACCCTGGGGGGGGAAGGCGAGCAGTACTTC
TRBJ2-1	TRBD2	.	TRBV19	CASSSPAGTSGYNEQFF	TGTGCCAGTAGTTCCCCGGCCGGGACTAGCGGATACAATGAGCAGTTCTTC